The 27 T cell receptor beta chains below were found in one sample sequenced in a study of blood T cell repertoires in COVID-19. Libraries were prepared by immunoSEQ multiplex PCR; TCRdb keeps only in-frame clonotypes and omits some of them. Among some 220,000 clones listed, around 90% were seen once. Sample: peripheral blood. The source of these receptors is a man aged 25-45 years with COVID-19, enrolled during active disease.

J is TRBJ1-3 and V is TRBV7-2, with D perhaps TRBD1 (6 bases). V was pared by 1 base and J by 0 bases, with 13 bases between. The CDR3 has 17 residues. Germline V gives CDR1 SGHTA, CDR2 FQGNSA. The DNA of the CDR3 is TGTGCCAGCAGCTTAGTCCCACAGGGCCGCTCTGGAAACACCATATATTTT. It encodes CASSLVPQGRSGNTIYF.

The V gene is TRBV6-5, the J gene TRBJ2-2; TRBD2 is a possible D gene (7 bases). Germline-derived CDR1 and CDR2 are MNHEY and SVGAGI. Deletions cut 4 bases from V and 4 bases from J, with 13 bases between. This CDR3 is 15 amino acids long. CDR3 nucleotides: TGTGCCAGCAGTTTACGGGGGGCCGGCACCGGGGAGCTGTTTTTT. Its translation is CASSLRGAGTGELFF.

The chain carries TRBV27 and TRBJ2-1; 8 bases align to TRBD1. The CDR3 sequence is 15 residues long. V lost 5 bases to trimming and J lost 7 bases; unmatched junction nucleotides: 10. Germline lookup yields CDR1 MNHEY and CDR2 SMNVEV (reference sequence). CDR3 nucleotides: TGTGCCAGCAGTCTGACAGGGGTTCGGACGAATGAGCAGTTCTTC. Translated: CASSLTGVRTNEQFF.

J is TRBJ1-6 and V is TRBV5-5; D possibly corresponds to TRBD1 (5 bases). The germline CDR1 and CDR2 sequences are SGHKS and YYEKEE (reference sequence). Trimming stripped 1 base from V and 8 bases from J, with 13 bases between. The CDR3 has 15 residues. The CDR3 DNA reads as TGTGCCAGCAGCTTGAAGGGGCGGGGAGATTCACCCCTCCACTTT. Encoded protein: CASSLKGRGDSPLHF.

This chain links TRBV5-1 with TRBJ1-2, with TRBD1 identical over 7 bases. The V and J ends lost 4 bases and 4 bases, in that order; junction bases with no gene match: 13. The germline V gene encodes CDR1 SGHRS and CDR2 YFSETQ. This CDR3 is 16 amino acids long. The CDR3 protein is CASSLDWGGQAYGYTF. CDR3 bases: TGCGCCAGCAGCCTGGATTGGGGTGGACAGGCCTATGGCTACACCTTC.

In the case of this clone: Distinct nucleotide sequences in the sample also encode this CDR3. CDR3 amino acids: CASSEGQMNTEAFF. The CDR3 region has the DNA TGTGCCAGCAGTGAGGGACAGATGAACACTGAAGCTTTCTTT. The chain is built from TRBV2 and TRBJ1-1; 7 nucleotides agree with TRBD1. This CDR3 region has 14 residues. CDR1 and CDR2 from the germline V gene are SNHLY and FYNNEI. V shed 3 bases, J shed 0 bases, and the junction held 1 base outside the gene matches.

The chain is built from TRBV19 and TRBJ2-5; TRBD1 agrees at 7 bases. In germline, CDR1 is LNHDA, CDR2 SQIVND (reference sequence). This CDR3 contains 14 residues. The junction had 9 bases not matched to a gene; V was cut back by 7 bases and J by 4 bases. Here the CDR3 DNA reads TGTGCCAGTACCCGAAGAGGGGGCGGAGAGACCCAGTACTTC. Its protein product is CASTRRGGGETQYF. The whole variable domain, filled in from reference TRBV19 and TRBJ2-5, reads DGGITQSPKYLFRKEGQNVTLSCEQNLNHDAMYWYRQDPGQGLRLIYYSQIVNDFQKGDIAEGYSVSREKKESFPLTVTSAQKNPTAFYLCASTRRGGGETQYFGPGTRLLVL.

The V gene is TRBV9, the J gene TRBJ1-2, with TRBD1 matching 10 bases. Germline V CDR1 and CDR2: SGDLS, YYNGEE. CDR3 size: 17 residues. The V segment lost 4 bases and the J segment 4 bases; nucleotides outside the gene matches: 13. The CDR3 coding sequence is TGTGCCAGCAGCCTGACAGGGGGCGAGGGGAAAACCTATGGCTACACCTTC. Translating it yields CASSLTGGEGKTYGYTF. The full variable domain, rest sourced from reference TRBV9 and TRBJ1-2, is DSGVTQTPKHLITATGQRVTLRCSPRSGDLSVYWYQQSLDQGLQFLIQYYNGEERAKGNILERFSAQQFPDLHSELNLSSLELGDSALYFCASSLTGGEGKTYGYTFGSGTRLTVV.

The chain is built from TRBV6-8 and TRBJ2-7; 7 bases align to TRBD1. J was trimmed by 0 bases and V by 5 bases; bases with no gene match: 13. The CDR3 has 17 residues. Germline values: CDR1 MNHGY, CDR2 SAAAGT. The CDR3: CASSVDRDDNVSYEQYF. CDR3 nucleotide sequence: TGTGCCAGCAGTGTCGACAGGGACGATAACGTCTCCTACGAGCAGTACTTC.

The chain is built from TRBV12-3 or TRBV12-4 and TRBJ1-2; 7 bases line up with TRBD1. V was clipped by 5 bases and J by 8 bases; unmatched bases: 5. The CDR3 has 12 amino acids. The CDR3 coding sequence is TGTGCCAGCAGTGGACAGGTCGGCGGCTACACCTTC. Residues: CASSGQVGGYTF.

The rearrangement links TRBV7-9 to TRBJ1-3; D uncertain. The V gene's germline CDR1 is SEHNR and CDR2 FQNEAQ (reference sequence). The V gene lost 7 bases and the J gene lost 7 bases, with 17 bases spanning the gap. This CDR3 has 14 residues. This CDR3 reads CASNSIETGNTIYF. DNA for the CDR3: TGTGCCAGCAACTCAATCGAAACCGGGAACACCATATATTTT.

This rearrangement joins TRBV3-1 (or the pseudogene TRBV3-2) to TRBJ2-5, with a possible D match to TRBD1 (6 bases). CDR1 and CDR2 from the germline V gene are LGHDT and YNNKEL (reference sequence). V lost 0 bases and J 4 bases, leaving 9 bases between the germline ends. This CDR3 comprises 14 residues. The CDR3 protein is CASSQEATGETQYF. DNA of the CDR3: TGTGCCAGCAGCCAAGAGGCGACAGGAGAGACCCAGTACTTC.

The genes are TRBV6-2 or TRBV6-3 and TRBJ2-5, with TRBD2 matching over 10 bases. The CDR3 length is 16 residues. J lost 5 bases, V lost 6 bases, and 12 bases had no gene match. CDR1 MNHEY and CDR2 SVGEGT come from the germline V gene. The CDR3 reads CASSTLSGGARETQYF. In DNA, the CDR3 is TGTGCCAGCAGCACCCTAAGCGGGGGGGCTCGGGAGACCCAGTACTTC.

The gene calls are TRBV11-2 and TRBJ2-3; the D is unclear. Trimming left V 2 bases short and J 6 bases short, with 15 bases between. Germline assignment: CDR1 SGHAT and CDR2 FQNNGV. The CDR3 consists of 15 residues. The chain's CDR3 is CASSLNTDPADTQYF. The CDR3 region has the DNA TGTGCCAGCAGCTTAAATACAGACCCGGCGGATACGCAGTATTTT. Variable domain in full (rest from reference TRBV11-2 and TRBJ2-3): EAGVAQSPRYKIIEKRQSVAFWCNPISGHATLYWYQQILGQGPKLLIQFQNNGVVDDSQLPKDRFSAERLKGVDSTLKIQPAKLEDSAVYLCASSLNTDPADTQYFGPGTRLTVL.

This rearrangement joins TRBV16 to TRBJ1-6, with 7 positions matching TRBD1. This CDR3 has 15 residues. J lost 14 bases, V lost 3 bases, and 13 bases had no gene match. CDR1 is KGHSY and CDR2 is FQNENV in the germline V gene. The CDR3 region has the DNA TGTGCCAGCAGCCATCGGGGACAGTCCTCAGTAACCCTCCACTTT. Its translation is CASSHRGQSSVTLHF.

On this clone: Other DNA sequences from this sample encode an identical CDR3 as well. The chain joins TRBV5-6 to TRBJ1-6; possibly TRBD1 for D (6 bases). The germline gives CDR1 SGHDT, CDR2 YYEEEE. The length of the CDR3 is 15 residues. Trimming stripped 1 base from V and 3 bases from J, with 8 bases between. The CDR3 region has the DNA TGTGCCAGCAGCTTGTGGGGGCTCTATAATTCACCCCTCCACTTT. It is translated as CASSLWGLYNSPLHF.

The V call is TRBV11-2, the J call TRBJ1-6, with a weak D call TRBD1 (5 bases). CDR3 length equals 13 residues. V gave up 2 bases and J gave up 10 bases, with 9 bases separating them. Germline V CDR1 and CDR2: SGHAT, FQNNGV. CDR3 sequence reads: CASSLPGGSPLHF. In nucleotides, the CDR3 is TGTGCCAGCAGCTTACCGGGGGGATCACCCCTCCACTTT.

This clone was seen once. The CDR3 DNA follows: TGTGCCAGCAGCTTCGAACCGGGACTAGGGGGCAATGAGCAGTTCTTC. Translation: CASSFEPGLGGNEQFF. The chain couples TRBV5-5 to TRBJ2-1, with 8 bases matching TRBD2. V was pared by 2 bases and J by 6 bases, with 10 bases of the junction left unmatched. Looked up from germline, CDR1 is SGHKS and CDR2 is YYEKEE (reference sequence). The CDR3 is made up of 16 amino acids.

This sequence joins TRBV12-2 and TRBJ2-7; the D call in the table, TRBD1, was not verified against the DNA. TRBV12-2 is deemed a pseudogene. The CDR3 extends over 12 amino acids. The CDR3, as DNA: TGTAACTGGACAGGAAGAAACTACGAGCAGTACTTC. Protein product: CNWTGRNYEQYF.

J is TRBJ1-5 and V is TRBV6-2 or TRBV6-3; 7 bases are shared with TRBD1. CDR1 is MNHEY and CDR2 is SVGEGT in the germline V gene. The CDR3 runs 19 residues. Germline trimming cut 2 bases from V and 2 bases from J; bases unmatched to any gene: 15. CDR3 in DNA: TGTGCCAGCAGTTACCCCGCGGGACGGGGAGGACAGGGCAATCAGCCCCAGCATTTT. This gives the protein CASSYPAGRGGQGNQPQHF.

The rearrangement links TRBV11-3 to TRBJ2-7; D is unresolved. Germline lookup yields CDR1 SGHNT and CDR2 YENEEA. V was trimmed by 1 base and J by 2 bases, leaving 12 bases between them. The CDR3 sequence is 15 residues long. CDR3 nucleotide sequence: TGTGCCAGCAGCTTAGGGTCAGACTCAGCCTACGAGCAGTACTTC. Translated: CASSLGSDSAYEQYF. Variable domain in full (rest from reference TRBV11-3 and TRBJ2-7): EAGVVQSPRYKIIEKKQPVAFWCNPISGHNTLYWYLQNLGQGPELLIRYENEEAVDDSQLPKDRFSAERLKGVDSTLKIQPAELGDSAVYLCASSLGSDSAYEQYFGPGTRLTVT.

J is TRBJ2-2 and V is TRBV30; a possible D gene is TRBD2 (6 bases). V lost 8 bases and J 4 bases, leaving 17 bases between the germline ends. Germline V gene data show CDR1 as GTSNPN and CDR2 as SVGIG (reference sequence). The CDR3 length is 14 residues. CDR3 residues: CAGDRGMGTGELFF. The DNA for the CDR3 is TGTGCCGGGGACCGGGGGATGGGCACCGGGGAGCTGTTTTTT.

The chain carries TRBV3-1 (or the pseudogene TRBV3-2) and TRBJ1-5; 11 nucleotides match TRBD1. Germline V CDR1 and CDR2: LGHDT, YNNKEL (reference sequence). The CDR3 extends over 16 amino acids. V was pared by 1 base and J by 5 bases, with 4 bases of the junction left unmatched. The chain's CDR3 is CASSQGWGQGDQPQHF. In nucleotides, the CDR3 is TGTGCCAGCAGCCAAGGTTGGGGACAGGGGGATCAGCCCCAGCATTTT.

The rearrangement uses TRBV4-1 and TRBJ2-7; D gene unclear. With 1 base removed from V and 0 bases from J, the gap between germline ends came to 10 bases. This CDR3 comprises 15 residues. Per germline, CDR1 MGHRA and CDR2 YSYEKL. CDR3 protein: CASSQAPLSSYEQYF. CDR3 sequence (DNA): TGCGCCAGCAGCCAAGCCCCCTTGAGCTCCTACGAGCAGTACTTC.

The V gene is TRBV6-1, the J gene TRBJ1-2; D perhaps matches TRBD1 (5 bases). Trimming left V 2 bases short and J 7 bases short, with 14 bases between. From germline, CDR1 is MNHNS and CDR2 SASEGT. The CDR3 covers 14 residues. The DNA for the CDR3 is TGTGCCAGCAGTGAACGCGGGGCGGCGAGTGGCTACACCTTC. This translates into CASSERGAASGYTF.

This clone was seen a single time. V gene TRBV5-1 combines with J gene TRBJ1-4; TRBD1 agrees at 9 bases. V dropped 0 bases and J dropped 8; count of bases not matched to a gene: 5. This CDR3 has 15 residues. Germline values: CDR1 SGHRS, CDR2 YFSETQ. CDR3 nucleotide sequence: TGCGCCAGCAGCTTGGGCGGGACAGGGAAGGAAAAACTGTTTTTT. It encodes CASSLGGTGKEKLFF.

The V and J genes are TRBV4-1 and TRBJ2-1; 7 bases line up with TRBD2. In germline, CDR1 is MGHRA, CDR2 YSYEKL. The CDR3 totals 16 residues. The V segment lost 4 bases and the J segment 4 bases; nucleotides outside the gene matches: 10. The CDR3 protein is CASSPQPLAEYNEQFF. CDR3 nucleotide sequence: TGCGCCAGCAGCCCTCAGCCCCTAGCGGAATACAATGAGCAGTTCTTC.